The next 12 T cell receptor beta chains were all read from a single sample in a study of somatic mutations in cytotoxic T cells in rheumatoid arthritis. TCRdb keeps only in-frame clones here, not all; method: immunoSEQ multiplex PCR. The table records about 14,000 clones, around 74% of them present only once. Sequencing was done on a sample of CD8+ T cells sorted from blood. These receptor sequences come from an adult with rheumatoid arthritis.

V is TRBV27 and J is TRBJ2-1; 13 bases line up with TRBD2. This CDR3 spans 18 amino acids. The junction had 8 bases not matched to a gene; V was cut back by 5 bases and J by 1 base. Germline lookup yields CDR1 MNHEY and CDR2 SMNVEV (reference sequence). The chain's CDR3 is CASSTLTSGGASYNEQFF. The CDR3 DNA follows: TGTGCCAGCAGTACACTCACTAGCGGGGGGGCATCCTACAATGAGCAGTTCTTC.

This chain joins TRBV23-1 and TRBJ1-5; TRBD1 might be the D (5 bases). TRBV23-1 is an open reading frame, and its role is uncertain. The ends were cut back, 7 bases at V and 6 bases at J, with 13 bases in the middle. CDR3 size: 13 residues. CDR3 in amino acids: CASKTQGCQPQHF. As DNA, the CDR3 is TGCGCCAGCAAAACTCAGGGATGTCAGCCCCAGCATTTT.

The chain joins TRBV6-1 to TRBJ2-1, with TRBD1 matching over 7 bases. The CDR3 extends over 15 amino acids. The V and J ends lost 2 bases and 8 bases, in that order; junction bases with no gene match: 9. The germline V gene encodes CDR1 MNHNS and CDR2 SASEGT. The CDR3 loop is CASSEYVGTVDEQFF. CDR3 nucleotide sequence: TGTGCCAGCAGTGAATACGTGGGGACAGTTGATGAGCAGTTCTTC.

V usage is TRBV4-1 and J usage is TRBJ2-1; 8 bases map to TRBD1. Losses at the gene ends were 4 bases for V and 9 bases for J; bases not matched to a gene: 8. Germline CDR1 MGHRA, CDR2 YSYEKL. The CDR3 sequence is 14 residues long. Written as DNA, the CDR3 is TGCGCCAGCAGCCCTTCGACAGGGGATTTTGAGCAGTTCTTC. This codes for CASSPSTGDFEQFF.

The J gene is TRBJ2-7, the V gene TRBV7-2; D is uncertain. Per germline, CDR1 SGHTA and CDR2 FQGNSA. There are 13 residues in the CDR3. V was trimmed by 3 bases and J by 3 bases, leaving 9 bases between them. The CDR3 sequence: CASSFSGDYEQYF. In DNA, the CDR3 is TGTGCCAGCAGCTTTAGTGGGGACTACGAGCAGTACTTC.

J is TRBJ2-2 and V is TRBV5-1, with D perhaps given as TRBD1 or TRBD2 (6 bases each). This CDR3 region has 16 residues. CDR1 and CDR2 (germline): SGHRS, YFSETQ. Trimming removed 6 bases from V and 0 bases from J, with 15 bases in between. CDR3 amino acids: CASTYGGGANTGELFF. DNA of the CDR3: TGCGCCAGCACCTACGGGGGCGGGGCGAACACCGGGGAGCTGTTTTTT.

This rearrangement joins TRBV5-6 to TRBJ2-3; TRBD2 aligns across 9 bases. The CDR3 loop spans 15 amino acids. Germline CDR1 reads SGHDT; CDR2 reads YYEEEE. J gave up 1 base and V 5 bases, and 5 bases lay outside the gene matches. DNA for the CDR3: TGTGCCAGCAGGGGCATAGCGGGGGGCACAGATACGCAGTATTTT. It encodes CASRGIAGGTDTQYF. Combining the CDR3 with reference TRBV5-6 and TRBJ2-3 gives the whole variable domain DAGVTQSPTHLIKTRGQQVTLRCSPKSGHDTVSWYQQALGQGPQFIFQYYEEEERQRGNFPDRFSGHQFPNYSSELNVNALLLGDSALYLCASRGIAGGTDTQYFGPGTRLTVL.

Written as DNA, the CDR3 is TGTGCCAGCTCACGCGCCCCCGGGGGAGGTTACGAGCAGTACGTC. Protein sequence: CASSRAPGGGYEQYV. The chain employs TRBV18 and TRBJ2-7, with D maybe TRBD2 (6 bases). Germline V CDR1 and CDR2: KGHSH, LQKENI. Trimming cost V 4 bases and J 4 bases, with 17 bases left between them. The CDR3 totals 15 residues.

The chain recombines TRBV7-8 with TRBJ2-7; 8 bases fit TRBD1. The CDR3 has 15 amino acids. Unmatched junction bases numbered 9, after V lost 4 bases and J lost 4 bases. Germline CDR1 reads SGHVS; CDR2 reads FQNEAQ. The CDR3 nucleotides read TGTGCCAGCAGCTACGACGGACAGGGCGGTTACGAGCAGTACGTC. Protein sequence: CASSYDGQGGYEQYV.

The J gene is TRBJ2-3, the V gene TRBV7-9; D uncertain. CDR3 length equals 18 residues. The germline V and J ends were trimmed by 1 base and 1 base, with 18 bases remaining between them. Looked up from germline, CDR1 is SEHNR and CDR2 is FQNEAQ (reference sequence). CDR3 amino acids: CASSLVYMVSLGTDTQYF. The CDR3 coding sequence is TGTGCCAGCAGCTTAGTCTATATGGTCTCGCTGGGCACAGATACGCAGTATTTT.

The chain recombines TRBV2 with TRBJ1-6, with D tentatively TRBD1 (5 bases). The germline V gene has CDR1 SNHLY and CDR2 FYNNEI. The CDR3 has 17 amino acids. The ends were cut back, 3 bases at V and 0 bases at J, with 12 bases in the middle. The CDR3 DNA reads as TGTGCCAGCAGTGACTCGGCAGGGAGCTCCTATAATTCACCCCTCCACTTT. Its protein product is CASSDSAGSSYNSPLHF. Together with reference TRBV2 and TRBJ1-6, the CDR3 gives the full variable domain: EPEVTQTPSHQVTQMGQEVILRCVPISNHLYFYWYRQILGQKVEFLVSFYNNEISEKSEIFDDQFSVERPDGSNFTLKIRSTKLEDSAMYFCASSDSAGSSYNSPLHFGNGTRLTVT.

The V call is TRBV28, the J call TRBJ2-3, with D tentatively TRBD2 (7 bases). The CDR3 sequence is 15 residues long. V lost 5 bases to trimming and J lost 1 base, with 13 bases between them. Germline lookup yields CDR1 MDHEN and CDR2 SYDVKM. Written as DNA, the CDR3 is TGTGCCAGCAGTCCTCTGGGGGGGCGCACAGATACGCAGTATTTT. Its translation: CASSPLGGRTDTQYF. Complete variable domain (other parts from reference TRBV28 and TRBJ2-3): DVKVTQSSRYLVKRTGEKVFLECVQDMDHENMFWYRQDPGLGLRLIYFSYDVKMKEKGDIPEGYSVSREKKERFSLILESASTNQTSMYLCASSPLGGRTDTQYFGPGTRLTVL.